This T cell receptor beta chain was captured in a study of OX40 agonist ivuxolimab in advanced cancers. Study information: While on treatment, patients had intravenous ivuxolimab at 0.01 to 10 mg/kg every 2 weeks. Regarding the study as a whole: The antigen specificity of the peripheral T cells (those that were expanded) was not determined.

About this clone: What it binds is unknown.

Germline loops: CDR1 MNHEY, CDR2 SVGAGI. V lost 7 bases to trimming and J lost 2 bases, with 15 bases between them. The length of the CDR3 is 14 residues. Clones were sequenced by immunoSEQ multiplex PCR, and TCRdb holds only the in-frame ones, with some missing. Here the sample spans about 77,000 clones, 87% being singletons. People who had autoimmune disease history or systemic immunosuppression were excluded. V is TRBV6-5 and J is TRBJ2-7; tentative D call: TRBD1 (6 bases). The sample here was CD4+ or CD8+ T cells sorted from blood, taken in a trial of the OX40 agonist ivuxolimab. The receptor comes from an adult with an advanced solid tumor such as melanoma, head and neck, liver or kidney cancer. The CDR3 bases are TGTGCCAGCAAGGCGAGGACAGCGACCTACGAGCAGTACTTC. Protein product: CASKARTATYEQYF.